The clone carrying this T cell receptor (beta chain) has a count of ten or more. Its matching antigen is unknown. The data were taken from a study of neurological immune-mediated disorders. Study findings and constraints: HTLV-1-associated myelopathy had the most TCR clonal expansion, and multiple sclerosis had the least, less than healthy controls.

V gave up 1 base and J gave up 3 bases, with 7 bases separating them. The CDR3 runs 13 residues. Germline CDR1 is DFQATT and CDR2 is SNEGSKA (reference sequence). Synthesis of cDNA used 5'RACE (with 10-nucleotide random UMIs). TCRdb reprocessed the 5' RACE reads with MiXCR, giving one entry per CDR3 protein. The sample shows tens of thousands of distinct CDR3 sequences, about a tenth of them seen only once. Where libraries were unsorted, they were derived from 2 million PBMCs stored at -80 degrees C. This rearrangement joins TRBV20-1 to TRBJ1-3; D is unclear. The sequencing sample was made of PBMCs. The clonotype was recovered from a middle-aged man in good health. CDR3 DNA sequence: TGCAGTGCTAGAGGGGAGGGTGGAAACACCATATATTTT. This gives the protein CSARGEGGNTIYF.